Presented here are 22 T cell receptor beta chains from one specimen sequenced in a study of cytomegalovirus exposure and HLA in healthy donors. Repertoires were generated with immunoSEQ multiplex PCR, while TCRdb's copy carries only in-frame clones and drops some. The sample records about 49,000 clones, roughly 92% being singletons. Sequencing was carried out using PBMCs. The receptors were gathered from a man aged 18 to 30 in good health and CMV-seronegative.

The chain couples TRBV28 to TRBJ2-7, with D perhaps TRBD1 (8 bases). The CDR3 runs 13 residues. Germline-derived CDR1 and CDR2 are MDHEN and SYDVKM. The ends were cut back, 10 bases at V and 8 bases at J, with 21 bases in the middle. CDR3 sequence reads: CATHSGAGGKQYF. CDR3 nucleotide sequence: TGTGCCACCCACAGCGGGGCAGGGGGCAAGCAGTACTTC.

V usage is TRBV6-5 and J usage is TRBJ2-3, with 10 bases that match TRBD2. CDR3 length: 14 residues. Trimming at V came to 10 bases and at J to 5 bases, leaving 9 bases not matched to a gene. In germline, CDR1 is MNHEY, CDR2 SVGAGI. The CDR3, as DNA: TGTGCCACCTCGCCTAGCGGGAGTATAGATACGCAGTATTTT. Protein: CATSPSGSIDTQYF.

This clone was counted a single time. The gene calls are TRBV7-2 and TRBJ2-3; possibly TRBD2 for D (6 bases). The V end lost 2 bases, the J end lost 0 bases, and 9 bases lay between the germline ends. Germline CDR1 is SGHTA and CDR2 is FQGNSA. The CDR3 has 15 amino acids. CDR3 nucleotides: TGTGCCAGCAGCTTAACTGGGGGGAGCACAGATACGCAGTATTTT. It yields the protein CASSLTGGSTDTQYF.

This rearrangement joins TRBV10-3 to TRBJ2-7; D is perhaps TRBD1 (6 bases). The CDR3 is made up of 15 amino acids. Germline V gene sequence: CDR1 ENHRY, CDR2 SYGVKD. Trimming pared 5 bases from V and 0 bases from J, leaving 14 bases between. The CDR3 nucleotides read TGTGCCATCAGTACAACAGGGATCAACTCCTACGAGCAGTACTTC. This codes for CAISTTGINSYEQYF.

V gene TRBV4-2 combines with J gene TRBJ1-1, with D possibly TRBD1 on 5 matching bases. The CDR3 runs 16 residues. CDR1 and CDR2 (germline): LGHNA, YNFKEQ. The ends were cut back, 0 bases at V and 0 bases at J, with 11 bases in the middle. CDR3 sequence: CASSQEGSGMNTEAFF. CDR3 coding DNA: TGTGCCAGCAGCCAAGAGGGTTCAGGGATGAACACTGAAGCTTTCTTT.

The rearrangement joins TRBV6-1 to TRBJ2-7, with TRBD2 matching 9 bases. Germline CDR1 and CDR2: MNHNS and SASEGT. The CDR3 runs 11 residues. J gave up 13 bases and V 8 bases, and 9 bases lay outside the gene matches. CDR3 amino acids: CASGNLAGIYF. As DNA, the CDR3 is TGTGCCAGCGGGAACCTAGCGGGGATCTACTTC.

This clone turned up a few times. V gene TRBV19 combines with J gene TRBJ2-3; D is perhaps TRBD2 (6 bases). Per the germline V gene, CDR1 is LNHDA and CDR2 is SQIVND (reference sequence). V was trimmed by 6 bases and J by 4 bases, leaving 17 bases between them. The CDR3 consists of 15 residues. CDR3 protein: CASRRREPPPDTQYF. The CDR3 DNA sequence: TGTGCCAGTAGGCGACGGGAGCCGCCCCCAGATACGCAGTATTTT.

This clone showed up just once. The chain has TRBV11-2 and TRBJ2-7, with D perhaps matching TRBD1 (7 bases). The V and J ends lost 2 bases and 4 bases respectively, with 12 bases between them. This CDR3 contains 14 residues. From germline, CDR1 is SGHAT and CDR2 FQNNGV. The CDR3 DNA sequence: TGTGCCAGCAGCTTACTCAGGGGGGTTTACGAGCAGTACTTC. As protein: CASSLLRGVYEQYF.

The rearrangement joins TRBV6-5 to TRBJ2-7; TRBD2 agrees at 8 bases. Germline trimming cut 2 bases from V and 0 bases from J; bases unmatched to any gene: 6. The CDR3 is 16 amino acids. The germline V gene encodes CDR1 MNHEY and CDR2 SVGAGI. The CDR3 coding sequence is TGTGCCAGCAGTTACAGGCTGAGCGGGAGCTCCTACGAGCAGTACTTC. Encoded protein: CASSYRLSGSSYEQYF.

The genes are TRBV28 and TRBJ1-5; D gene ambiguous. Germline V gene data show CDR1 as MDHEN and CDR2 as SYDVKM. The CDR3 contains 15 residues. The V gene lost 5 bases and the J gene lost 1 base, with 12 bases spanning the gap. The CDR3: CASSPVGLSNQPQHF. The CDR3 nucleotides are TGTGCCAGCAGTCCGGTCGGACTAAGCAATCAGCCCCAGCATTTT.

The chain combines TRBV28 with TRBJ1-5, with TRBD1 identical over 8 bases. Germline values: CDR1 MDHEN, CDR2 SYDVKM. V lost 5 bases and J lost 6; bases outside the gene matches: 9. The CDR3 totals 15 residues. The CDR3 here is CASSLRQGSSQPQHF. For the CDR3, the DNA is TGTGCCAGCAGTCTGAGACAGGGGTCGAGTCAGCCCCAGCATTTT.

This chain joins TRBV5-5 and TRBJ1-5; the match to TRBD1 covers 8 bases. This CDR3 comprises 16 residues. V trimming: 3 bases; J trimming: 1 base; junction bases outside the gene matches: 6. Germline V gene data show CDR1 as SGHKS and CDR2 as YYEKEE (reference sequence). The CDR3 coding sequence is TGTGCCAGCAGCTACGGGACAGGATGGAGCAATCAGCCCCAGCATTTT. Amino acids: CASSYGTGWSNQPQHF.

This chain connects TRBV25-1 to TRBJ2-5, with D possibly matching TRBD2 (5 bases). V lost 7 bases and J 4 bases, leaving 7 bases between the germline ends. CDR1 and CDR2 (germline): MGHDK, SYGVNS. The CDR3 is 11 amino acids. The CDR3 DNA reads as TGTGCCAGCACGAGCGGAGAGACCCAGTACTTC. Protein product: CASTSGETQYF.

The J gene is TRBJ2-1, the V gene TRBV28; 8 bases match TRBD2. Germline lookup yields CDR1 MDHEN and CDR2 SYDVKM. This CDR3 has 14 amino acids. Trimming at V came to 1 base and at J to 9 bases, leaving 5 bases not matched to a gene. This chain's CDR3 is CASSLLGLEGEQFF. The CDR3 nucleotides are TGTGCCAGCAGTTTATTGGGACTAGAGGGTGAGCAGTTCTTC.

The genes are TRBV6-5 and TRBJ2-1, with 9 bases identical to TRBD2. CDR1 MNHEY and CDR2 SVGAGI come from the germline V gene. The CDR3 consists of 15 residues. After removal of 8 bases from V and 4 bases from J, the junction contained 9 bases not matched to a gene. CDR3 sequence (DNA): TGTGCCAGCCATCGTAGCGGGAGTTTATACAATGAGCAGTTCTTC. This sequence encodes CASHRSGSLYNEQFF.

The genes are TRBV7-3 and TRBJ2-3, with 9 bases lining up with TRBD1. V dropped 4 bases and J dropped 3; count of bases not matched to a gene: 5. Germline CDR1 SGHTA, CDR2 FQGTGA. This CDR3 has 15 residues. CDR3 sequence reads: CASSSTGGWTDTQYF. CDR3 DNA: TGTGCCAGCAGCTCAACAGGGGGCTGGACAGATACGCAGTATTTT.

V is TRBV29-1 and J is TRBJ2-6, with D perhaps matching TRBD2 (6 bases). This CDR3 spans 18 amino acids. Germline V gene sequence: CDR1 SQVTM, CDR2 ANQGSEA. V was trimmed by 1 base and J by 0 bases, leaving 16 bases between them. The CDR3 here is CSVEASRDSYSGANVLTF. The CDR3 bases are TGCAGCGTTGAAGCCTCCCGGGACTCATACTCTGGGGCCAACGTCCTGACTTTC.

The gene calls are TRBV7-3 and TRBJ2-1, with unresolved D. CDR3 length: 14 residues. The germline V and J ends were trimmed by 4 bases and 8 bases, with 15 bases remaining between them. CDR1 and CDR2 from the germline V gene are SGHTA and FQGTGA. As DNA, the CDR3 is TGTGCCAGCAGCTACGGGTCATCCAACGATGAGCAGTTCTTC. The encoded protein is CASSYGSSNDEQFF. The variable domain in full, with the rest retrieved from reference TRBV7-3 and TRBJ2-1, is GAGVSQTPSNKVTEKGKYVELRCDPISGHTALYWYRQSLGQGPEFLIYFQGTGAADDSGLPNDRFFAVRPEGSVSTLKIQRTERGDSAVYLCASSYGSSNDEQFFGPGTRLTVL.

This chain connects TRBV5-1 to TRBJ2-1; 8 bases agree with TRBD1. The V gene end was trimmed by 4 bases and the J gene end by 4 bases; junction bases not matched to a gene: 7. CDR3 length: 15 amino acids. CDR1 SGHRS and CDR2 YFSETQ come from the germline V gene. DNA for the CDR3: TGCGCCAGCAGCAGCCCAGGACAGGGTTACAATGAGCAGTTCTTC. Protein sequence: CASSSPGQGYNEQFF.

This sequence joins TRBV5-6 and TRBJ2-1, with 7 bases identical to TRBD2. CDR1 and CDR2 from the germline V gene are SGHDT and YYEEEE. Germline trimming cut 0 bases from V and 8 bases from J; bases unmatched to any gene: 11. The CDR3 loop spans 16 amino acids. CDR3: CASSLAPGGSIDEQFF. Here the CDR3 DNA reads TGTGCCAGCAGCTTGGCCCCGGGCGGGAGTATCGATGAGCAGTTCTTC.

The sample holds one count of this clone. The V call is TRBV7-9, the J call TRBJ1-2; no reliable D call. CDR3 size: 12 residues. From germline, CDR1 is SEHNR and CDR2 FQNEAQ (reference sequence). Trimming left V 8 bases short and J 8 bases short, with 15 bases between. Here the CDR3 DNA reads TGTGCCAGCGACATTACACCTGCCGGCTACACCTTC. Protein product: CASDITPAGYTF.

The chain couples TRBV5-1 to TRBJ2-5; no definite D call. CDR3 length: 13 residues. V was pared by 4 bases and J by 2 bases, with 9 bases between. Looked up from germline, CDR1 is SGHRS and CDR2 is YFSETQ. The CDR3 spells CASSLRRQETQYF. CDR3 coding DNA: TGCGCCAGCAGCCTCCGGAGACAAGAGACCCAGTACTTC.